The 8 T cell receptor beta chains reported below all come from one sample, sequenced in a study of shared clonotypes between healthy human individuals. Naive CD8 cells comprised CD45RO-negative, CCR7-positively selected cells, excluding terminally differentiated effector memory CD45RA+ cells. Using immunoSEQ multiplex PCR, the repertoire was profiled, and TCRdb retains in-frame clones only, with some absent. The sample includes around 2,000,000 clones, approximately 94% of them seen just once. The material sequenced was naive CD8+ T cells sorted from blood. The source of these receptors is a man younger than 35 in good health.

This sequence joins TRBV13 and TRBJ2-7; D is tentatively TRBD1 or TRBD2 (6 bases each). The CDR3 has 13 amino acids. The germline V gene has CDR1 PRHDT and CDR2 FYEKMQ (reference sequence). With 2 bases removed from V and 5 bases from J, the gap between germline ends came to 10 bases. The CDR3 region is CASSLNREDEQYF. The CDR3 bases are TGTGCCAGCAGCTTAAACAGGGAGGACGAGCAGTACTTC.

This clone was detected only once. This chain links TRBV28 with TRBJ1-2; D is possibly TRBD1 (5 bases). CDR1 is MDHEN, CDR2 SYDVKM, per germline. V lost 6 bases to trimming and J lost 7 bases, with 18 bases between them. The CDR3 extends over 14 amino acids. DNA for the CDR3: TGTGCCAGCAGCGGAGGGGAGAGCTATTTTGGCTACACCTTC. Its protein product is CASSGGESYFGYTF.

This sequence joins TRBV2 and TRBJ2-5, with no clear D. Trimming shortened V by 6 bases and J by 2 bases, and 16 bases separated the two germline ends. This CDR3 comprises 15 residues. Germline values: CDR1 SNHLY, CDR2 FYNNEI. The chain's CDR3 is CASRLEPDGQETQYF. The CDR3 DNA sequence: TGTGCCAGCAGATTAGAACCGGACGGACAAGAGACCCAGTACTTC.

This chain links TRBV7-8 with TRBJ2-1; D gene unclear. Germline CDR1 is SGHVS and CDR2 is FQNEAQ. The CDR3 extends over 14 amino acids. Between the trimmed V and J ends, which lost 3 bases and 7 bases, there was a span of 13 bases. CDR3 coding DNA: TGTGCCAGCAGCTTTTCGGCCCTTTTAAATGAGCAGTTCTTC. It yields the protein CASSFSALLNEQFF.

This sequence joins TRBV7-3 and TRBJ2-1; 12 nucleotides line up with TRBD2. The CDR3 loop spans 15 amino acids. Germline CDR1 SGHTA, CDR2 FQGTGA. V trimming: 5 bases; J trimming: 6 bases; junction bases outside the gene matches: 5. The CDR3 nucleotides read TGTGCCAGCAGCGGGACTAGCGGGCCCCGCAATGAGCAGTTCTTC. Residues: CASSGTSGPRNEQFF.

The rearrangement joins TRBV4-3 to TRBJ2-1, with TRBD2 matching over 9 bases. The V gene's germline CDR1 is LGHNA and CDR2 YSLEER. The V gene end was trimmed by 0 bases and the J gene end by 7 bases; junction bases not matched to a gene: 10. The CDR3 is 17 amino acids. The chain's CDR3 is CASSQDVLAGVVNEQFF. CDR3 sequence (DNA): TGCGCCAGCAGCCAAGACGTTTTAGCGGGAGTGGTGAATGAGCAGTTCTTC.

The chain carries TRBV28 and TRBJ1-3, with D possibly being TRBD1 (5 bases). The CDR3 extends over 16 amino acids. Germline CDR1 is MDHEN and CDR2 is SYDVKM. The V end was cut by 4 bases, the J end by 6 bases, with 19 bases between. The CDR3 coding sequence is TGTGCCAGCAGTTGGGGCTTACAAGGATTGGTAAACACCATATATTTT. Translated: CASSWGLQGLVNTIYF.

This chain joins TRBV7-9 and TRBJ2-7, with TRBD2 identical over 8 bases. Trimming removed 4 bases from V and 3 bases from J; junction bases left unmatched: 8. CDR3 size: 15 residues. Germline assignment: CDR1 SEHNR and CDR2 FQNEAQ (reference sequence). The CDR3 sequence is CASSYEIREGYEQYF. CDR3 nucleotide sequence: TGTGCCAGCAGCTATGAAATTCGGGAGGGCTACGAGCAGTACTTC.